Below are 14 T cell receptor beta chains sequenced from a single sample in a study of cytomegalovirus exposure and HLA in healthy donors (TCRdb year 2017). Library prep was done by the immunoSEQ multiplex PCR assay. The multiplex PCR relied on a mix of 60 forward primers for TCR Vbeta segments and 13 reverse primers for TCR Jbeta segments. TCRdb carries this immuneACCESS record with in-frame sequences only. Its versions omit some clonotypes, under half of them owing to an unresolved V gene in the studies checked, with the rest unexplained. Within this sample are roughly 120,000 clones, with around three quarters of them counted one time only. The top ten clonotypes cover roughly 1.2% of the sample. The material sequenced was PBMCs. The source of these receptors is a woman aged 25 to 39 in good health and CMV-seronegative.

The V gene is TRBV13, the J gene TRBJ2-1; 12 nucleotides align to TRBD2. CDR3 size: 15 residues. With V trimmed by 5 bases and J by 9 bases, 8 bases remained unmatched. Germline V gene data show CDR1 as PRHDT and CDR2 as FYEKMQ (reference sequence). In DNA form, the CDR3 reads TGTGCCAGCAGCGGCACTAGCGGGGGGCCCGGTGAGCAGTTCTTC. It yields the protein CASSGTSGGPGEQFF.

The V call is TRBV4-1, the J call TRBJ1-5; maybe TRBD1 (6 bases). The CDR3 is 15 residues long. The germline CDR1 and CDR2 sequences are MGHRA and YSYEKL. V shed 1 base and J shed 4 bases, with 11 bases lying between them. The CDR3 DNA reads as TGCGCCAGCAGCCAAGGACAGGCGACGAATCAGCCCCAGCATTTT. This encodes CASSQGQATNQPQHF.

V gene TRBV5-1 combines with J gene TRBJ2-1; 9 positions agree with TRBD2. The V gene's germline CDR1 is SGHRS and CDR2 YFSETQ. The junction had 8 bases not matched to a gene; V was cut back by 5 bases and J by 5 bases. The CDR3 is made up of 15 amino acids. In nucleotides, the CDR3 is TGCGCCAGCAGTTGGACGGCTAGCGGGAACAATGAGCAGTTCTTC. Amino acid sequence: CASSWTASGNNEQFF.

The chain's CDR3 is CASSQDDGQETQYF. CDR3 nucleotides: TGCGCCAGCAGCCAAGACGACGGGCAAGAGACCCAGTACTTC. The chain recombines TRBV4-1 with TRBJ2-5, with D hard to call. The CDR3 runs 14 residues. Germline CDR1 MGHRA, CDR2 YSYEKL. Trimming removed 0 bases from V and 2 bases from J, with 7 bases in between.

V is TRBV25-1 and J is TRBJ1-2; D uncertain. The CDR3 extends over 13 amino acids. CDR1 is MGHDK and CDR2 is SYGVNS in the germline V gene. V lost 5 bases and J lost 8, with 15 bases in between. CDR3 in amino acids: CASSYPAGGGYTF. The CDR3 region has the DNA TGTGCCAGCAGTTACCCTGCAGGTGGAGGCTACACCTTC.

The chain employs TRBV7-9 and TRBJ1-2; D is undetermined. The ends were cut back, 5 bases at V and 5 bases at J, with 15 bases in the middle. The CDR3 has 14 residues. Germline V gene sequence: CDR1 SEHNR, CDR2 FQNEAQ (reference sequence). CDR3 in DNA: TGTGCCAGCAGCGCCGAGGCCCAGAATTATGGCTACACCTTC. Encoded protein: CASSAEAQNYGYTF.

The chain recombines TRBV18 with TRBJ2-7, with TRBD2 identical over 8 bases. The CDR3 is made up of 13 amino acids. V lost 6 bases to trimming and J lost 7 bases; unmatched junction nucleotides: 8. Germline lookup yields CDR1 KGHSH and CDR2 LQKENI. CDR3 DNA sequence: TGTGCCAGCTCGCCAGCGGGAGTTGGAGAGCAGTACTTC. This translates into CASSPAGVGEQYF. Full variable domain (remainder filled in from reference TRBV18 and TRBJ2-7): NAGVMQNPRHLVRRRGQEARLRCSPMKGHSHVYWYRQLPEEGLKFMVYLQKENIIDESGMPKERFSAEFPKEGPSILRIQQVVRGDSAAYFCASSPAGVGEQYFGPGTRLTVT.

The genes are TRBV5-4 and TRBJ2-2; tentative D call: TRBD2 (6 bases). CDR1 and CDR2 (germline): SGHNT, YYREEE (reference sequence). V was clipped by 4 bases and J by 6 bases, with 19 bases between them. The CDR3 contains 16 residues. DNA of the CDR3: TGTGCCAGCAGCAAACGGGACTCCGGGGATTCCGGGGAGCTGTTTTTT. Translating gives CASSKRDSGDSGELFF. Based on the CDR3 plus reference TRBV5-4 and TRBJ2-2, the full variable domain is ETGVTQSPTHLIKTRGQQVTLRCSSQSGHNTVSWYQQALGQGPQFIFQYYREEENGRGNFPPRFSGLQFPNYSSELNVNALELDDSALYLCASSKRDSGDSGELFFGEGSRLTVL.

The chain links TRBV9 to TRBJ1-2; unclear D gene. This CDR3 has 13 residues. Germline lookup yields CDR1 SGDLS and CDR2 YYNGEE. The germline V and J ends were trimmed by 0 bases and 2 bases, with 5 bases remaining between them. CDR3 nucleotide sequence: TGTGCCAGCAGCGTAGGAGGGAACTATGGCTACACCTTC. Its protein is CASSVGGNYGYTF. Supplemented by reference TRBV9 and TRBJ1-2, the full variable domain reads DSGVTQTPKHLITATGQRVTLRCSPRSGDLSVYWYQQSLDQGLQFLIQYYNGEERAKGNILERFSAQQFPDLHSELNLSSLELGDSALYFCASSVGGNYGYTFGSGTRLTVV.

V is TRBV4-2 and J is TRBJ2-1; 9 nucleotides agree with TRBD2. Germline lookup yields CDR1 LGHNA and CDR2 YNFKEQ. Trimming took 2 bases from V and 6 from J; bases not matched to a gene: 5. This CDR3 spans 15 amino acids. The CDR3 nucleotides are TGTGCCAGCAGCCAATTCAGCGGGGGGACCAATGAGCAGTTCTTC. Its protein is CASSQFSGGTNEQFF.

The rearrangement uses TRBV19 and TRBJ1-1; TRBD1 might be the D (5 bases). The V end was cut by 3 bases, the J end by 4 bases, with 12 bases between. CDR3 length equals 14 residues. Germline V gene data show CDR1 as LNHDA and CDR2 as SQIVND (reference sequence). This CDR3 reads CASSMGGIGTEAFF. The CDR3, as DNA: TGTGCCAGTAGTATGGGGGGGATTGGCACTGAAGCTTTCTTT.

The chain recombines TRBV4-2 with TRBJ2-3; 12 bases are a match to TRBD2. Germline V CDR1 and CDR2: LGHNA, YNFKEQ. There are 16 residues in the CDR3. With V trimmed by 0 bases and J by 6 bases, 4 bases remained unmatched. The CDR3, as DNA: TGTGCCAGCAGCCAAGAACTAGCGGGGGGCCCGGATACGCAGTATTTT. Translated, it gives CASSQELAGGPDTQYF.

The CDR3 bases are TGTGCCAGCAGCCTGGACAGGGGCACAGATACGCAGTATTTT. The encoded protein is CASSLDRGTDTQYF. The rearrangement links TRBV7-9 to TRBJ2-3; 8 bases fit TRBD1. CDR3 length equals 14 residues. Trimming took 5 bases from V and 1 from J; bases not matched to a gene: 2. Germline CDR1 is SEHNR and CDR2 is FQNEAQ (reference sequence).

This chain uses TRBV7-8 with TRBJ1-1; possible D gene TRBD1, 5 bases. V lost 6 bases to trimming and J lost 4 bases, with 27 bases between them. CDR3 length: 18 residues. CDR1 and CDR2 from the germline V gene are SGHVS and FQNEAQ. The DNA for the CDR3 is TGTGCCAGCAGACCCGGTCGGGCACAGGTTAGCTCGTTCACTGAAGCTTTCTTT. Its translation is CASRPGRAQVSSFTEAFF.